The 27 T cell receptor beta chains in this list originate from one sample, sequenced in a study of blood T cell repertoires in COVID-19. The repertoire was sequenced with immunoSEQ multiplex PCR; TCRdb's copy has only in-frame clones and lacks some. The sample yields approximately 200,000 clones, roughly 88% seen once. The specimen was PBMCs or T cells enriched from blood (not recorded which). These receptors all come from a woman in her thirties who had been exposed to COVID-19.

The J gene is TRBJ2-2, the V gene TRBV6-5; D remains ambiguous. The CDR3 extends over 15 amino acids. Looked up from germline, CDR1 is MNHEY and CDR2 is SVGAGI. Trimming removed 0 bases from V and 0 bases from J, with 5 bases in between. CDR3 sequence (DNA): TGTGCCAGCAGTTACTCGAGCACGAACACCGGGGAGCTGTTTTTT. This gives the protein CASSYSSTNTGELFF.

The chain joins TRBV19 to TRBJ1-1; tentative D call: TRBD1 (6 bases). The CDR3 runs to 13 residues. Trimming removed 4 bases from V and 1 base from J, with 7 bases in between. Germline CDR1 and CDR2: LNHDA and SQIVND (reference sequence). CDR3 in DNA: TGTGCCAGTAGTAGGACAGCGAACACTGAAGCTTTCTTT. This sequence encodes CASSRTANTEAFF. The full variable domain, with the rest looked up from reference TRBV19 and TRBJ1-1, is DGGITQSPKYLFRKEGQNVTLSCEQNLNHDAMYWYRQDPGQGLRLIYYSQIVNDFQKGDIAEGYSVSREKKESFPLTVTSAQKNPTAFYLCASSRTANTEAFFGQGTRLTVV.

The genes are TRBV6-5 and TRBJ1-2, with D perhaps TRBD1 (6 bases). CDR1 MNHEY and CDR2 SVGAGI come from the germline V gene. Between the trimmed V and J ends, which lost 7 bases and 5 bases, there was a span of 17 bases. The CDR3 covers 14 residues. The CDR3 DNA sequence: TGTGCCAGCAACTACAGGGATAGAGGTTATGGCTACACCTTC. It yields the protein CASNYRDRGYGYTF.

V is TRBV11-2 and J is TRBJ2-7; unclear D gene. The CDR3 is made up of 12 amino acids. V lost 5 bases, J lost 5 bases, and 10 bases lay in between. Germline assignment: CDR1 SGHAT and CDR2 FQNNGV. The DNA for the CDR3 is TGTGCCAGCAGCCCCGGTCTTCACGAGCAGTACTTC. Its translation: CASSPGLHEQYF.

The chain couples TRBV30 to TRBJ2-5, with a tentative D call TRBD2 (5 bases). The germline CDR1 and CDR2 sequences are GTSNPN and SVGIG (reference sequence). The V and J ends lost 5 bases and 1 base respectively, with 14 bases between them. This CDR3 has 14 amino acids. The CDR3, as DNA: TGTGCCTGGCAGGACTTCCACGGCCAAGAGACCCAGTACTTC. Its protein is CAWQDFHGQETQYF.

The chain has TRBV19 and TRBJ2-5; the match to TRBD2 covers 12 bases. Germline CDR1 LNHDA, CDR2 SQIVND (reference sequence). The J segment lost 1 base and the V segment lost 6 bases, leaving 6 bases of the junction unmatched. CDR3 size: 16 residues. The DNA for the CDR3 is TGTGCCAGTAGCTGGACTAGCGGGGCCCTCCAAGAGACCCAGTACTTC. It codes for CASSWTSGALQETQYF.

The V and J genes are TRBV5-1 and TRBJ2-1; the match to TRBD2 covers 8 bases. Germline CDR1 and CDR2: SGHRS and YFSETQ. This CDR3 spans 14 amino acids. The ends lost 4 bases at V and 9 bases at J; junction bases unmatched: 9. CDR3: CASSLREVLSEQFF. For the CDR3, the DNA is TGCGCCAGCAGCCTGCGGGAGGTGCTGAGTGAGCAGTTCTTC. Complete variable domain (other parts from reference TRBV5-1 and TRBJ2-1): KAGVTQTPRYLIKTRGQQVTLSCSPISGHRSVSWYQQTPGQGLQFLFEYFSETQRNKGNFPGRFSGRQFSNSRSEMNVSTLELGDSALYLCASSLREVLSEQFFGPGTRLTVL.

The chain carries TRBV25-1 and TRBJ1-1, with D possibly being TRBD1 (6 bases). The V gene lost 7 bases and the J gene lost 0 bases, with 18 bases spanning the gap. Germline CDR1 is MGHDK and CDR2 is SYGVNS. This CDR3 is 16 amino acids long. The CDR3 DNA reads as TGTGCCAGCATCGGGGGGGGCGCCCGCATGAACACTGAAGCTTTCTTT. Translation: CASIGGGARMNTEAFF. The variable domain in full, with the rest retrieved from reference TRBV25-1 and TRBJ1-1, is EADIYQTPRYLVIGTGKKITLECSQTMGHDKMYWYQQDPGMELHLIHYSYGVNSTEKGDLSSESTVSRIRTEHFPLTLESARPSHTSQYLCASIGGGARMNTEAFFGQGTRLTVV.

This clone was seen once. This sample also contains other DNA sequences that code for the same CDR3. V and J are TRBV30 and TRBJ1-1; 8 nucleotides agree with TRBD1. This CDR3 region has 12 residues. Unmatched junction bases numbered 4, after V lost 5 bases and J lost 5 bases. The germline gives CDR1 GTSNPN, CDR2 SVGIG (reference sequence). Here the CDR3 reads CAWDRGETEAFF. The CDR3 region has the DNA TGTGCCTGGGACAGGGGTGAGACTGAAGCTTTCTTT.

With respect to this clone: The junction departs from the called germline gene at one end, perhaps through a read error. The chain uses TRBV27 and TRBJ2-5, with D possibly matching TRBD2 (6 bases). Germline CDR1 MNHEY, CDR2 SMNVEV (reference sequence). The CDR3 runs to 14 residues. DNA for the CDR3: TGTGTCAGCAGACCCTCCGGGAGACAAGAGACCCAGTACTTC. It yields the protein CVSRPSGRQETQYF.

This sequence joins TRBV10-3 and TRBJ1-2, with TRBD1 matching 8 bases. CDR1 ENHRY and CDR2 SYGVKD come from the germline V gene. The CDR3 spans 15 residues. The trim removed 0 bases at V and 1 base at J, leaving 1 base unmatched. The CDR3 coding sequence is TGTGCCATCAGTGAGTCGGGACAGGATAACTATGGCTACACCTTC. This sequence encodes CAISESGQDNYGYTF.

Concerning this clone: Compared with germline, one end of the junction differs, possibly owing to a read error. The V gene is TRBV5-1, the J gene TRBJ1-4, with 10 bases aligning to TRBD1. Germline V gene data show CDR1 as SGHRS and CDR2 as YFSETQ. The CDR3 is made up of 15 amino acids. The CDR3 DNA reads TGCGCCAGCAGATTGGGACAGGGGAATAATGAAAAACTGTTTTTT. The encoded protein is CASRLGQGNNEKLFF.

The gene calls are TRBV11-2 and TRBJ1-3; D is perhaps TRBD1 (5 bases). The germline V and J ends were trimmed by 1 base and 0 bases, with 16 bases remaining between them. Germline V lookup: CDR1 SGHAT, CDR2 FQNNGV. CDR3 size: 18 residues. This CDR3 is CASSLAIRGGRSGNTIYF. The CDR3 DNA reads TGTGCCAGCAGCTTAGCCATCCGGGGGGGACGCTCTGGAAACACCATATATTTT.

This clone was picked up a small number of times. This chain links TRBV5-1 with TRBJ2-2; 8 nucleotides agree with TRBD2. Per the germline V gene, CDR1 is SGHRS and CDR2 is YFSETQ. The V and J ends lost 1 base and 3 bases, in that order; junction bases with no gene match: 2. This CDR3 has 15 amino acids. CDR3 sequence (DNA): TGCGCCAGCAGCTTGAGCGGGGGATACACCGGGGAGCTGTTTTTT. It translates to CASSLSGGYTGELFF. Together with reference TRBV5-1 and TRBJ2-2, the CDR3 gives the full variable domain: KAGVTQTPRYLIKTRGQQVTLSCSPISGHRSVSWYQQTPGQGLQFLFEYFSETQRNKGNFPGRFSGRQFSNSRSEMNVSTLELGDSALYLCASSLSGGYTGELFFGEGSRLTVL.

This chain uses TRBV6-5 with TRBJ1-4, with D unresolved. Germline V CDR1 and CDR2: MNHEY, SVGAGI. The CDR3 runs 14 residues. V was shortened by 6 bases and J by 8 bases, with 16 bases between the two germline ends. CDR3 in amino acids: CASRIIGSPEKLFF. CDR3 nucleotide sequence: TGTGCCAGCAGGATAATCGGTTCCCCCGAAAAACTGTTTTTT.

The V and J genes are TRBV7-9 and TRBJ1-4; 7 bases are shared with TRBD1. V lost 5 bases and J lost 0; bases outside the gene matches: 6. This CDR3 is built from 16 residues. Looked up from germline, CDR1 is SEHNR and CDR2 is FQNEAQ (reference sequence). CDR3 protein: CASSTQGTATNEKLFF. The CDR3 nucleotides are TGTGCCAGCAGCACACAGGGGACTGCAACTAATGAAAAACTGTTTTTT.

V and J are TRBV6-5 and TRBJ2-6; no clear D. The CDR3 is 15 residues long. CDR1 and CDR2 (germline): MNHEY, SVGAGI. Trimming stripped 6 bases from V and 0 bases from J, with 9 bases between. CDR3 in DNA: TGTGCCAGCAGAGTACAGTTCTCTGGGGCCAACGTCCTGACTTTC. Amino acids: CASRVQFSGANVLTF.

This chain links TRBV27 with TRBJ1-2; D gene unclear. V shed 2 bases and J shed 0 bases, with 4 bases lying between them. CDR1 and CDR2 from the germline V gene are MNHEY and SMNVEV (reference sequence). The CDR3 sequence is 13 residues long. The CDR3, as DNA: TGTGCCAGCAGTTTAGGAGCTAACTATGGCTACACCTTC. Translated, it gives CASSLGANYGYTF.

The chain uses TRBV19 and TRBJ1-5, with 9 bases lining up with TRBD1. J gave up 2 bases and V 6 bases, and 11 bases lay outside the gene matches. The CDR3 has 17 amino acids. The germline gives CDR1 LNHDA, CDR2 SQIVND (reference sequence). Here the CDR3 reads CASRFLGDREGNQPQHF. For the CDR3, the DNA is TGTGCCAGTAGGTTCTTAGGGGACAGGGAGGGCAATCAGCCCCAGCATTTT.

The chain has TRBV13 and TRBJ1-6, with D possibly being TRBD1 (5 bases). The CDR3 runs 16 residues. Germline CDR1 is PRHDT and CDR2 is FYEKMQ (reference sequence). Trimming pared 0 bases from V and 9 bases from J, leaving 15 bases between. The chain's CDR3 is CASSLGVEGVGSPLHF. Here the CDR3 DNA reads TGTGCCAGCAGCTTAGGAGTCGAAGGGGTGGGTTCACCCCTCCACTTT.

The chain employs TRBV24-1 and TRBJ1-5; tentatively, D is TRBD1 (6 bases). This CDR3 region has 17 residues. The V end was cut by 8 bases, the J end by 0 bases, with 19 bases between. CDR1 KGHDR and CDR2 SFDVKD come from the germline V gene. The CDR3 sequence is CATNLGTSGLSNQPQHF. The CDR3 coding sequence is TGTGCCACCAACCTCGGGACATCCGGTCTTAGCAATCAGCCCCAGCATTTT.

The genes are TRBV5-1 and TRBJ2-3; 11 positions agree with TRBD2. Trimming took 3 bases from V and 2 from J; bases not matched to a gene: 5. The CDR3 runs to 16 residues. The germline V gene has CDR1 SGHRS and CDR2 YFSETQ. For the CDR3, the DNA is TGCGCCAGCAGCTATCGACTAGCGGGAAACACAGATACGCAGTATTTT. Translating gives CASSYRLAGNTDTQYF. Variable domain in full (rest from reference TRBV5-1 and TRBJ2-3): KAGVTQTPRYLIKTRGQQVTLSCSPISGHRSVSWYQQTPGQGLQFLFEYFSETQRNKGNFPGRFSGRQFSNSRSEMNVSTLELGDSALYLCASSYRLAGNTDTQYFGPGTRLTVL.

The chain employs TRBV30 and TRBJ1-2; 7 nucleotides align to TRBD1. The CDR3 covers 16 residues. Germline V gene sequence: CDR1 GTSNPN, CDR2 SVGIG (reference sequence). V lost 5 bases and J lost 3; bases outside the gene matches: 15. The CDR3 is CAWADRSRSNYYGYTF. For the CDR3, the DNA is TGTGCCTGGGCGGACAGGAGTAGATCGAACTACTATGGCTACACCTTC.

CDR3 nucleotide sequence: TGTGCCAGCAGCTTAAGCCTAGCGGGAGGATACAATGAGCAGTTCTTC. This sequence encodes CASSLSLAGGYNEQFF. The gene calls are TRBV7-3 and TRBJ2-1; 11 nucleotides match TRBD2. CDR1 and CDR2 from the germline V gene are SGHTA and FQGTGA. This CDR3 region has 16 residues. V trimming: 1 base; J trimming: 4 bases; junction bases outside the gene matches: 3.

The chain employs TRBV4-2 and TRBJ2-2; 9 bases match TRBD2. V shed 4 bases, J shed 6 bases, and the junction held 9 bases outside the gene matches. CDR3 length: 16 residues. CDR1 is LGHNA, CDR2 YNFKEQ, per germline. CDR3 bases: TGTGCCAGCAGCCCCCGTGGTAGCGGGAGTGCCGGGGAGCTGTTTTTT. Translated: CASSPRGSGSAGELFF.

The chain joins TRBV7-8 to TRBJ2-7, with 11 bases aligning to TRBD2. This CDR3 contains 18 residues. CDR1 and CDR2 (germline): SGHVS, FQNEAQ. Trimming cost V 2 bases and J 5 bases; bases outside gene matches: 14. The CDR3 reads CASSLWSGASGRSHEQYF. DNA for the CDR3: TGTGCCAGCAGCTTATGGAGTGGGGCTAGCGGGAGGTCCCACGAGCAGTACTTC.

The CDR3 coding sequence is TGTGCCAGCAGTTTCAGGAATTCACCCCTCCACTTT. Its translation: CASSFRNSPLHF. This chain joins TRBV12-3 or TRBV12-4 and TRBJ1-6; no clear D. This CDR3 spans 12 amino acids. Trimming took off 3 bases at V and 7 bases at J, with 4 bases between the two ends.